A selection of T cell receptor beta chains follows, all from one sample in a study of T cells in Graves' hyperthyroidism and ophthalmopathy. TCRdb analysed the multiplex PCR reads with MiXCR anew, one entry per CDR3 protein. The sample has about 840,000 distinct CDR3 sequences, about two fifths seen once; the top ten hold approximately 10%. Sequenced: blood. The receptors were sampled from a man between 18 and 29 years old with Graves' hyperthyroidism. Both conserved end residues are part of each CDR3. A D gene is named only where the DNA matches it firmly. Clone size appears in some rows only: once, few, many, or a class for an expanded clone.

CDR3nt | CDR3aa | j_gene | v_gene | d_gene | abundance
TGTGCCAGCAGTGACAGTTTATATAGCAATCAGCCCCAGCATTTT | CASSDSLYSNQPQHF | TRBJ1-5 | TRBV2 | . | .
TGCAGCGTTGGACAGGGAGGTCAGCCCCAGCATTTT | CSVGQGGQPQHF | TRBJ1-5 | TRBV29-1 | TRBD1 | many
TGTGCCAGCAGCCTCGGGACTATCCCCGGGGAGCTGTTTTTT | CASSLGTIPGELFF | TRBJ2-2 | TRBV9 | TRBD2 | .
TGCAGTGCCATGCTCGGGGACTCCTACGAGCAGTACTTC | CSAMLGDSYEQYF | TRBJ2-7 | TRBV20-1 | . | .
TGCAGTGCCTCGGGGGGACAGGGGGCTCCCCACGAGCAGTACTTC | CSASGGQGAPHEQYF | TRBJ2-7 | TRBV20-1 | TRBD1 | .
TGTGCCAGCAGTCCTTCGGTGGGCATCTCTAATGAAAAACTGTTTTTT | CASSPSVGISNEKLFF | TRBJ1-4 | TRBV10-3 | . | few
TGTGCCAGTAGTATGTATAGGAAGACTGAAGCTTTCTTT | CASSMYRKTEAFF | TRBJ1-1 | TRBV19 | . | .
TGTGCCACCAGCAGAGATCCGGTTTATAGCAATCAGCCCCAGCATTTT | CATSRDPVYSNQPQHF | TRBJ1-5 | TRBV15 | . | many
TGCAGTGCCGACGACGATATGGGCACTGAAGCTTTCTTT | CSADDDMGTEAFF | TRBJ1-1 | TRBV20-1 | . | .
TGTGCCAGCAGTTTTTTTCAGGGCGGTTTTGATAGCAATCAGCCCCAGCATTTT | CASSFFQGGFDSNQPQHF | TRBJ1-5 | TRBV12-3/TRBV12-4 | . | once
TGCAGCGTTGTGGACAGGGGGGGCTATGGCTACACCTTC | CSVVDRGGYGYTF | TRBJ1-2 | TRBV29-1 | TRBD1 | many
TGTGCCAGCAGCTTAGATAAACAAGACGAGCAGTACTTC | CASSLDKQDEQYF | TRBJ2-7 | TRBV7-2 | . | few
TGTGCCAGCAGTTTCGTCACAGGCCCCTACGAGCAGTACTTC | CASSFVTGPYEQYF | TRBJ2-7 | TRBV24-1 | . | few
TGTGCCAGCAGCCAATTCGACCGGGGCAGGGGACCACAGTACTTC | CASSQFDRGRGPQYF | TRBJ2-7 | TRBV16 | . | .
TGCAGTGCTAGACCAGCGGGAGGGCCTTTATATGAGACCCAGTACTTC | CSARPAGGPLYETQYF | TRBJ2-5 | TRBV20-1 | TRBD2 | .
TGTGCCAGTAGTCCTGGGCAAGTGGGTCGGCCCCAGCATTTT | CASSPGQVGRPQHF | TRBJ1-5 | TRBV19 | . | many
TGTGCCAGCAGCTTATCCCCCGGGTCGAAGCCCCAGCATTTT | CASSLSPGSKPQHF | TRBJ1-5 | TRBV7-3 | . | few
TGTGCCAGCAGCTTAGATACGCAGTATTTT | CASSLDTQYF | TRBJ2-3 | TRBV7-9 | . | .
TGCAGCGTTGCCGGAGCATTGGCGGGCTACACCTTC | CSVAGALAGYTF | TRBJ1-2 | TRBV29-1 | . | .
TGTGCCATCAGTGACAGGGAGGATCAGCCCCAGCATTTT | CAISDREDQPQHF | TRBJ1-5 | TRBV10-3 | . | many
TGTGCCACCGGGACAGGGGAGCTTAGCAATCAGCCCCAGCATTTT | CATGTGELSNQPQHF | TRBJ1-5 | TRBV10-3 | TRBD1 | .
TGCGCCAGCAGCCAAGCAGAGGGACAGGACTACGAGCAGTACTTC | CASSQAEGQDYEQYF | TRBJ2-7 | TRBV7-2 | TRBD1 | .
TGTGCCAGCCGTACAGCGACCTTAAACACCGGGGAGCTGTTTTTT | CASRTATLNTGELFF | TRBJ2-2 | TRBV7-9 | . | .
TGTGCCAGCAGCCCCGGACCGAACACCGGGGAGCTGTTTTTT | CASSPGPNTGELFF | TRBJ2-2 | TRBV7-9 | . | many
TGTGCCAGCTCACACCGATCGAACACCGGGGAGCTGTTTTTT | CASSHRSNTGELFF | TRBJ2-2 | TRBV6-5 | . | .
TGTGCTAGTGACTTCCCGGGACAGAACTATGATGGCTACACCTTC | CASDFPGQNYDGYTF | TRBJ1-2 | TRBV12-3/TRBV12-4 | TRBD1 | .
TGTGCCACCAGCAGAGCTAGGGGCCCCCAAGAGACCCAGTACTTC | CATSRARGPQETQYF | TRBJ2-5 | TRBV15 | . | .
TGTGCCACCAGCAGAGTGCCAACAGGGACCACCCTTGAAAAACTGTTTTTT | CATSRVPTGTTLEKLFF | TRBJ1-4 | TRBV15 | . | many
TGTGCCAGCAGCTCGACGCGGGGGCCGATCCAAGAGACCCAGTACTTC | CASSSTRGPIQETQYF | TRBJ2-5 | TRBV11-2 | . | few
TGTGCCAGCAGCTTAAGACAGTTAACTGAGCAGTACTTC | CASSLRQLTEQYF | TRBJ2-7 | TRBV7-2 | . | .
TGTGCCAGCAGTGATTTAGGCCTGGAGACCCAGTACTTC | CASSDLGLETQYF | TRBJ2-5 | TRBV2 | . | few
TGCGCCAGCAGCCAGACGGCAGGAGCTTACACTGAAGCTTTCTTT | CASSQTAGAYTEAFF | TRBJ1-1 | TRBV5-1 | . | few
TGTGCCAGCAGCTTTTGGCAGCGGGAGGAGTACGAGCAGTACTTC | CASSFWQREEYEQYF | TRBJ2-7 | TRBV7-9 | TRBD2 | once
TGTGCCAGCAGCTTCTCGGGGATCGAGCAGTACTTC | CASSFSGIEQYF | TRBJ2-7 | TRBV5-5 | . | .
TGCAGCGGGAAAGAGACCCAGTACTTC | CSGKETQYF | TRBJ2-5 | TRBV29-1 | . | .
TGCAGCGTTTGGGGCCAAGAGACCCAGTACTTC | CSVWGQETQYF | TRBJ2-5 | TRBV29-1 | . | .
TGCGCCAGCAGCGGCACAGGGGTTGGACTCGCTGAAGCTTTCTTT | CASSGTGVGLAEAFF | TRBJ1-1 | TRBV5-1 | TRBD1 | .
TGCGCCAGCAGCCAAGACAGGTTTTCAGAGACCCAGTACTTC | CASSQDRFSETQYF | TRBJ2-5 | TRBV4-1 | . | many
TGCAGCATTGGACAGACCTACGAGCAGTACTTC | CSIGQTYEQYF | TRBJ2-7 | TRBV29-1 | . | .
TGCGCCAGCAGCCAAGATTGGGGGGGGCTGGAGTACTTC | CASSQDWGGLEYF | TRBJ2-7 | TRBV4-3 | . | few
TGCGCCAGCAGCCAAGATGGGGAATCACCCCTCCACTTT | CASSQDGESPLHF | TRBJ1-6 | TRBV4-1 | . | few
TGTGCCAGCAGGAGAGGACAGGCTTCTAATGAAAAACTGTTTTTT | CASRRGQASNEKLFF | TRBJ1-4 | TRBV11-2 | TRBD1 | few
TGTGCCAGCAGCTTAGATGCCTGGCAGGGAAGGGGGACCCAGTACTTC | CASSLDAWQGRGTQYF | TRBJ2-5 | TRBV7-9 | . | .
TGTGCCAGCAGTCTTCAGGGTAATAGTGCTAATGAAAAACTGTTTTTT | CASSLQGNSANEKLFF | TRBJ1-4 | TRBV2 | . | .
TGTGCCAGCAGGGCGGGCAGTTACCACGAGCAGTACTTC | CASRAGSYHEQYF | TRBJ2-7 | TRBV6-6 | . | few
TGTGCCAGCAACCCGGGAACAGGGAGCTTGGGAAACACCATATATTTT | CASNPGTGSLGNTIYF | TRBJ1-3 | TRBV7-9 | . | few
TGTGCCAGCAGCCGGGGGACTGGCAGGGATGAAAAACTGTTTTTT | CASSRGTGRDEKLFF | TRBJ1-4 | TRBV13 | . | .
TGTGCCAGCCTAATGGGGGACAGGGTTAATGAAAAACTGTTTTTT | CASLMGDRVNEKLFF | TRBJ1-4 | TRBV6-6 | TRBD1 | few
TGTGCCAGCAGCTTAAGGTCGGACCGGCGACAGGCACCATTCTATGGCTACACCTTC | CASSLRSDRRQAPFYGYTF | TRBJ1-2 | TRBV7-9 | . | few
TGTGCCAGCAGACCCTATGCCGGGACACCGAACACTGAAGCTTTCTTT | CASRPYAGTPNTEAFF | TRBJ1-1 | TRBV2 | . | .
TGCAGCTTGCGCGGGCGACGCTACGAGCAGTACTTC | CSLRGRRYEQYF | TRBJ2-7 | TRBV29-1 | . | once
TGTGCCAGCAGATCTTTACAGGGGACCGGCAATCAGCCCCAGCATTTT | CASRSLQGTGNQPQHF | TRBJ1-5 | TRBV6-1 | TRBD1 | .
TGTGCCAGCAGTTTTTCCGCCGGGACAGGGGGCGTAGGGGATGGCTACACCTTC | CASSFSAGTGGVGDGYTF | TRBJ1-2 | TRBV12-3/TRBV12-4 | TRBD1 | .
TGTGCCAGCAGCCATGTAGGGGGTGGAGCTGAAGCTTTCTTT | CASSHVGGGAEAFF | TRBJ1-1 | TRBV5-6 | . | .
TGTGCCAGCAGTAAAGATAGGGACAGGACGACCTTC | CASSKDRDRTTF | TRBJ1-2 | TRBV2 | TRBD1 | many
TGCAGCGTTGAAGAGTTGGGCAAGAACACCGGGGAGCTGTTTTTT | CSVEELGKNTGELFF | TRBJ2-2 | TRBV29-1 | . | few
TGCAGCTTACTAGCGGGGGGTGACGAGCAGTACTTC | CSLLAGGDEQYF | TRBJ2-7 | TRBV20-1 | TRBD2 | few
TGTGCCATCAGTGTGGACAGTTCTAACTATGGCTACACCTTC | CAISVDSSNYGYTF | TRBJ1-2 | TRBV10-3 | . | many
TGTGCCAGCAGCTTAGAGGGACAGGGAACGGACGAGCAGTACTTC | CASSLEGQGTDEQYF | TRBJ2-7 | TRBV7-3 | TRBD1 | many